This T cell receptor beta chain was sequenced during a study of cytomegalovirus exposure and HLA in healthy donors. In its sample, this clone was seen once. Use of 60 Vbeta and 13 Jbeta primers characterized the PCR. Sequenced by immunoSEQ multiplex PCR; TCRdb stores in-frame clones only, minus some. The data contain some 93,000 clones, 82% of them singletons. Sample: PBMCs. The TCR was taken from a man between 50 and 59 years old in good health and CMV-seronegative.

The CDR3 DNA is TGCGCCAGCAGTGAAGGCGGGGGTGGGAATGAGCAGTTCTTC. Amino acid sequence: CASSEGGGGNEQFF. This chain joins TRBV10-1 and TRBJ2-1; 7 nucleotides match TRBD2. Per germline, CDR1 WNHNN and CDR2 SYGVQD (reference sequence). The V gene end was trimmed by 3 bases and the J gene end by 7 bases; junction bases not matched to a gene: 6. The CDR3 length is 14 residues.